This TCR beta chain appears in the sequencing data of a study of beta chain features in type 1 diabetes. Study outcomes and limitations: In comparison with healthy donors, patients had naive, central memory and Treg TCRB repertoires that appeared more similar. Type 1 diabetes patients had VDJ junctions that carried fewer insertions and more deletions.

Expressed TCRB transcripts got sequenced, as all isolated RNA was reverse transcribed. The data were produced by immunoSEQ multiplex PCR, yet TCRdb's version contains in-frame clones alone and is incomplete. The data show around 330,000 clones, 11% seen once. This clone was seen more than once but under ten times. Its matching antigen is unknown. Trimming took 5 bases from V and 4 from J; bases not matched to a gene: 7. The length of the CDR3 is 17 residues. Germline CDR1 and CDR2: LGHNA and YSLEER. This chain joins TRBV4-3 and TRBJ2-3, with 15 bases fitting TRBD2. The receptor was derived from a woman in her thirties in good health. The sample consisted of naive CD4+ T cells from blood. The CDR3 loop reads CASSSYRTSGRADTQYF. The CDR3 nucleotides are TGCGCCAGCAGCTCCTACCGGACTAGCGGGAGGGCAGATACGCAGTATTTT.